These 10 T cell receptor beta chains share one sample of origin, sequenced in a study of early T cells in non-severe SARS-CoV-2 infection (dated by TCRdb to the early 2020s). The receptor library was made with 5' RACE. TCRdb records NextSeq 500 as the sequencer. TCRdb took the public reads, trimmed them with fastp at Q25, ran MiXCR for clone calling and kept in-frame beta chains. Each CDR3 protein gets just one entry, which takes the most common genes and DNA from the rows behind it. This sample holds approximately 70,000 distinct CDR3 sequences; around 12% were observed only once. The top ten constitute 15% to 19% of the sample. Sequenced material: whole blood, taken at baseline. The receptors originated from an adult who was a healthcare worker with PCR-confirmed SARS-CoV-2 infection or an uninfected control (not recorded which). The donor label of this sample is uncertain.

This clonotype appeared a few times. This chain uses TRBV7-6 with TRBJ1-1; 10 nucleotides agree with TRBD1. The CDR3 is 15 amino acids. Unmatched junction bases numbered 6, after V lost 3 bases and J lost 5 bases. Germline V CDR1 and CDR2: SGHVS, FNYEAQ. The CDR3 spells CASSLTGGAGTEAFF. CDR3 DNA: TGTGCCAGCAGCTTGACAGGGGGCGCTGGGACTGAAGCTTTCTTT.

The J gene is TRBJ1-1, the V gene TRBV6-5, with a possible D match to TRBD1 (6 bases). Trimming cost V 5 bases and J 1 base, with 14 bases left between them. Germline values: CDR1 MNHEY, CDR2 SVGAGI. This CDR3 comprises 15 residues. The CDR3 is CASSRNRQENTEAFF. The CDR3 nucleotides are TGTGCCAGCAGTCGTAACCGACAGGAGAACACTGAAGCTTTCTTT.

The table lists this clonotype with many counts. The V and J genes are TRBV12-3 or TRBV12-4 and TRBJ1-3; D unresolved. The CDR3 loop spans 14 amino acids. Trimming pared 5 bases from V and 3 bases from J, leaving 11 bases between. The CDR3 DNA reads TGTGCCAGCAGTGAGCGAACTGGTGGAAACACCATATATTTT. Its translation: CASSERTGGNTIYF.

This clonotype was counted at least ten times. The genes are TRBV12-5 and TRBJ2-7, with no clear D. The ends were cut back, 0 bases at V and 5 bases at J, with 11 bases in the middle. The CDR3 is made up of 14 amino acids. The V gene's germline CDR1 is LGHNT and CDR2 FRNRAP. This chain's CDR3 is CASGLVEGYHEQYF. The DNA of the CDR3 is TGTGCTAGTGGTTTGGTAGAAGGGTACCACGAGCAGTACTTC.

This clonotype was detected ten times or more. The CDR3 sequence is CASSEARVETQYF. The CDR3 bases are TGTGCCAGCAGTGAAGCCAGGGTAGAGACCCAGTACTTC. This chain links TRBV2 with TRBJ2-5; TRBD1 might be the D (5 bases). Germline V CDR1 and CDR2: SNHLY, FYNNEI. The CDR3 is made up of 13 amino acids. Trimming stripped 0 bases from V and 4 bases from J, with 6 bases between.

This clonotype was seen only a few times. V is TRBV7-7 and J is TRBJ2-3; TRBD2 is a possible D gene (6 bases). V lost 5 bases to trimming and J lost 6 bases, with 12 bases between them. The germline CDR1 and CDR2 sequences are SSHAT and FNYEAQ (reference sequence). The CDR3 length is 13 residues. DNA for the CDR3: TGTGCCAGCAGCCCGAGCGGAGGGGATACGCAGTATTTT. This gives the protein CASSPSGGDTQYF.

This clonotype has ten or more counts. This chain uses TRBV6-5 with TRBJ2-2; a weak D match, TRBD2 (5 bases). Germline CDR1 is MNHEY and CDR2 is SVGAGI. This CDR3 has 15 amino acids. Trimming removed 8 bases at V and 4 bases at J, with 17 bases between. The CDR3 region has the DNA TGTGCCAGCGCAATTAGGGCAGGACTCACCGGGGAGCTGTTTTTT. Translation: CASAIRAGLTGELFF.

The chain is built from TRBV27 and TRBJ2-7, with 9 positions matching TRBD1. CDR3 size: 15 residues. Germline V lookup: CDR1 MNHEY, CDR2 SMNVEV (reference sequence). Germline trimming cut 4 bases from V and 3 bases from J; bases unmatched to any gene: 7. The CDR3 protein is CASSSAWGQGYEQYF. Written as DNA, the CDR3 is TGTGCCAGCAGTTCAGCCTGGGGACAGGGCTACGAGCAGTACTTC.

A few counts support this clonotype. The chain combines TRBV20-1 with TRBJ2-7; TRBD2 aligns across 8 bases. After removal of 5 bases from V and 1 base from J, the junction contained 4 bases not matched to a gene. The CDR3 consists of 13 residues. From germline, CDR1 is DFQATT and CDR2 SNEGSKA (reference sequence). This chain's CDR3 is CSASGGGSYEQYF. Here the CDR3 DNA reads TGCAGTGCTTCGGGAGGGGGGTCCTACGAGCAGTACTTC.

Details on this clonotype: The conserved final phenylalanine or tryptophan is absent from the CDR3, which likely points to a read error. This chain connects TRBV5-5 to TRBJ1-1; D perhaps matches TRBD1 (6 bases). The V end lost 0 bases, the J end lost 5 bases, and 11 bases lay between the germline ends. The CDR3 spans 14 residues. Germline V gene lookup returns CDR1 SGHKS and CDR2 YYEKEE (reference sequence). The CDR3 DNA sequence: TGTGCCAGCAGCTTGGCCGGGGGCGGGACTGAAGCTTTCCTT. Translated, it gives CASSLAGGGTEAFL.